The next 11 T cell receptor beta chains were all read from a single sample in a study of blood T cell repertoires in COVID-19. Clones were read by immunoSEQ multiplex PCR, and TCRdb kept only the in-frame ones, dropping some. The table records around 310,000 clones, almost 90% of them present only once. The sequencing sample was made of peripheral blood. These receptors all stem from a woman between 40 and 55 years old with COVID-19, enrolled during active disease.

The V call is TRBV7-2, the J call TRBJ2-2; 14 nucleotides align to TRBD2. With 11 bases clipped from V and 1 base from J, the junction kept 9 bases outside the gene matches. Germline assignment: CDR1 SGHTA and CDR2 FQGNSA. The CDR3 is 17 residues long. CDR3 in amino acids: CAAEGTSGSGNTGELFF. CDR3 in DNA: TGTGCCGCCGAGGGGACTAGCGGGAGTGGGAACACCGGGGAGCTGTTTTTT.

The V call is TRBV6-5, the J call TRBJ2-2; 8 bases are shared with TRBD1. Germline lookup yields CDR1 MNHEY and CDR2 SVGAGI. This CDR3 is 14 amino acids long. V was pared by 5 bases and J by 5 bases, with 4 bases of the junction left unmatched. This chain's CDR3 is CASSPDRATGELFF. The CDR3 DNA sequence: TGTGCCAGCAGTCCGGACAGGGCTACCGGGGAGCTGTTTTTT.

The chain is built from TRBV6-5 and TRBJ2-3, with TRBD2 matching over 9 bases. CDR3 length: 14 amino acids. The ends lost 7 bases at V and 5 bases at J; junction bases unmatched: 7. Per the germline V gene, CDR1 is MNHEY and CDR2 is SVGAGI. The CDR3 sequence: CASKSGGPGDTQYF. The CDR3 nucleotides read TGTGCCAGCAAAAGCGGGGGGCCGGGAGATACGCAGTATTTT.

The V gene is TRBV3-1 (or the pseudogene TRBV3-2), the J gene TRBJ1-6, with D possibly being TRBD1 (5 bases). Germline V gives CDR1 LGHDT, CDR2 YNNKEL (reference sequence). The CDR3 is made up of 17 amino acids. The V gene lost 1 base and the J gene lost 7 bases, with 17 bases spanning the gap. The CDR3 here is CASSQGVGRVGNSPLHF. DNA for the CDR3: TGTGCCAGCAGCCAAGGAGTAGGCAGGGTCGGCAATTCACCCCTCCACTTT.

The chain joins TRBV4-1 to TRBJ2-7; 8 bases agree with TRBD2. Germline CDR1 MGHRA, CDR2 YSYEKL. The V segment lost 1 base and the J segment 5 bases; nucleotides outside the gene matches: 10. The CDR3 length is 16 residues. CDR3 in amino acids: CASSQGLGTSDHEQYF. As DNA, the CDR3 is TGCGCCAGCAGCCAAGGACTAGGGACTAGTGACCACGAGCAGTACTTC.

The V call is TRBV19, the J call TRBJ2-7, with 8 bases identical to TRBD1. Germline-derived CDR1 and CDR2 are LNHDA and SQIVND (reference sequence). The V gene end was trimmed by 4 bases and the J gene end by 2 bases; junction bases not matched to a gene: 4. CDR3 length: 14 amino acids. DNA for the CDR3: TGTGCCAGTAGTAACCGGGACAGGCCCTACGAGCAGTACTTC. Translated: CASSNRDRPYEQYF.

This clone was seen a single time. In nucleotides, the CDR3 is TGTGCCAGTAGTATCATCACAGGGGCCCGGCAGCCCCAGCATTTT. Translation gives CASSIITGARQPQHF. The chain recombines TRBV19 with TRBJ1-5; 7 bases fit TRBD1. The CDR3 has 15 amino acids. Trimming at V came to 3 bases and at J to 7 bases, leaving 9 bases not matched to a gene. Germline V lookup: CDR1 LNHDA, CDR2 SQIVND (reference sequence).

The genes are TRBV28 and TRBJ1-1; D might be TRBD1 (5 bases). Trimming took 5 bases from V and 6 from J, leaving 7 bases between them. CDR1 and CDR2 from the germline V gene are MDHEN and SYDVKM. This CDR3 spans 11 amino acids. In DNA form, the CDR3 reads TGTGCCAGCAGTCGACAGTCTGAAGCTTTCTTT. The encoded protein is CASSRQSEAFF.

This rearrangement joins TRBV18 to TRBJ2-3; 14 nucleotides line up with TRBD2. The CDR3 runs to 18 residues. Trimming at V came to 3 bases and at J to 0 bases, leaving 5 bases not matched to a gene. From germline, CDR1 is KGHSH and CDR2 LQKENI. The DNA of the CDR3 is TGTGCCAGCTCACCCCGGACTAGCGGGAGGACTAGCACAGATACGCAGTATTTT. It encodes CASSPRTSGRTSTDTQYF.

V is TRBV15 and J is TRBJ1-2; 10 bases match TRBD1. The CDR3 contains 15 residues. The V and J ends lost 5 bases and 4 bases, in that order; junction bases with no gene match: 7. Germline values: CDR1 LNHNV, CDR2 YYDKDF (reference sequence). DNA of the CDR3: TGTGCCACCAGCCCACGGACAGGGGGGGTCTATGGCTACACCTTC. This sequence encodes CATSPRTGGVYGYTF.

This rearrangement joins TRBV5-6 to TRBJ2-2, with TRBD1 matching over 8 bases. The CDR3 runs 16 residues. Germline V gene sequence: CDR1 SGHDT, CDR2 YYEEEE. J gave up 7 bases and V 4 bases, and 12 bases lay outside the gene matches. CDR3 protein: CASSPQGAPFGGELFF. The DNA of the CDR3 is TGTGCCAGCAGCCCTCAGGGGGCTCCCTTTGGCGGGGAGCTGTTTTTT.